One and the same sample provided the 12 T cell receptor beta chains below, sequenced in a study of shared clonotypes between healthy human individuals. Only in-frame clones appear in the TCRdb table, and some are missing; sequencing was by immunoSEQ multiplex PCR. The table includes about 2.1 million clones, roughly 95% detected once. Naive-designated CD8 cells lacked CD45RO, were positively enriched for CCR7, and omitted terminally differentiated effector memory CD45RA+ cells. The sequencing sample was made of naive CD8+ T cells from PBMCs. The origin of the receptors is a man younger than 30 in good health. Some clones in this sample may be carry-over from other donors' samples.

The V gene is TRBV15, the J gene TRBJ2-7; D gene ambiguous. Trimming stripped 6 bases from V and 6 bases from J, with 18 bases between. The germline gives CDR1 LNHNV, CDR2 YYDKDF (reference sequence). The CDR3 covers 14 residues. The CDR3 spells CATSARTVTGEQYF. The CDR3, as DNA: TGTGCCACCAGTGCGAGGACGGTCACCGGCGAGCAGTACTTC. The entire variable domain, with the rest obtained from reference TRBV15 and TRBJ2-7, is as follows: DAMVIQNPRYQVTQFGKPVTLSCSQTLNHNVMYWYQQKSSQAPKLLFHYYDKDFNNEADTPDNFQSRRPNTSFCFLDIRSPGLGDTAMYLCATSARTVTGEQYFGPGTRLTVT.

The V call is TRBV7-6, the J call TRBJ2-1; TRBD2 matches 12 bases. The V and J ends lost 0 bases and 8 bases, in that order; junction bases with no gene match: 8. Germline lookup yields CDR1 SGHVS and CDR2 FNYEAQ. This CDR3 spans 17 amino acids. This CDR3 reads CASSLATSGGTVHEQFF. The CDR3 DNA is TGTGCCAGCAGCTTAGCGACTAGCGGGGGAACTGTCCATGAGCAGTTCTTC.

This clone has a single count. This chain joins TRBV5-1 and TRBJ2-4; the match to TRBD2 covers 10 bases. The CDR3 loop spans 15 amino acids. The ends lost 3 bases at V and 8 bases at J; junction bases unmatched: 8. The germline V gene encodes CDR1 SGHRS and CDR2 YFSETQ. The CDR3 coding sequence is TGCGCCAGCAGCTCGGGACTAGCGTCCCATTACATTCAGTACTTC. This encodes CASSSGLASHYIQYF. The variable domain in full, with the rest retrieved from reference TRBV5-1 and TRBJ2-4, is KAGVTQTPRYLIKTRGQQVTLSCSPISGHRSVSWYQQTPGQGLQFLFEYFSETQRNKGNFPGRFSGRQFSNSRSEMNVSTLELGDSALYLCASSSGLASHYIQYFGAGTRLSVL.

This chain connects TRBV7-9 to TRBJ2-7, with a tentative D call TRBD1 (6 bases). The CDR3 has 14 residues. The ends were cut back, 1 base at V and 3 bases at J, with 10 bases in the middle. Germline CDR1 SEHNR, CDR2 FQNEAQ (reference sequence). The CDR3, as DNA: TGTGCCAGCAGCTTAGGTACAGGGATCTACGAGCAGTACTTC. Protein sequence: CASSLGTGIYEQYF.

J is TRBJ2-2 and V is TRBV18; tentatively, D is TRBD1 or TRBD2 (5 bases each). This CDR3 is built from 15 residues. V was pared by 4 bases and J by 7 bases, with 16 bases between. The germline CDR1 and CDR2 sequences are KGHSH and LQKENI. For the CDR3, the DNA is TGTGCCAGCTCACTCGACAGTCGAGGGGACGGGGAGCTGTTTTTT. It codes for CASSLDSRGDGELFF.

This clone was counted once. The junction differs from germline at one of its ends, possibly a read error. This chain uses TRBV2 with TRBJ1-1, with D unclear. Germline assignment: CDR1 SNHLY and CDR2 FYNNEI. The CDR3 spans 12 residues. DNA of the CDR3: TGTGCCAGCAGCGAAGCGAACACTGAAGCTTTCTTT. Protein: CASSEANTEAFF.

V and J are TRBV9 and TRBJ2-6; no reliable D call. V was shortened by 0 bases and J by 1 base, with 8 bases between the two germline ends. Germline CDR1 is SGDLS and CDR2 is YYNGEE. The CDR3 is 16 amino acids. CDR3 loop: CASSVGGNSGANVLTF. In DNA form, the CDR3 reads TGTGCCAGCAGCGTAGGTGGGAATTCTGGGGCCAACGTCCTGACTTTC.

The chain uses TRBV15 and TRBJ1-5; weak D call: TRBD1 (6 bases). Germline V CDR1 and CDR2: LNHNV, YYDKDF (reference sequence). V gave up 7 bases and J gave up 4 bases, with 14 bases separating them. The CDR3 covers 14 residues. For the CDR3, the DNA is TGTGCCACCACCAGGGACATCCTTAATCAGCCCCAGCATTTT. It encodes CATTRDILNQPQHF.

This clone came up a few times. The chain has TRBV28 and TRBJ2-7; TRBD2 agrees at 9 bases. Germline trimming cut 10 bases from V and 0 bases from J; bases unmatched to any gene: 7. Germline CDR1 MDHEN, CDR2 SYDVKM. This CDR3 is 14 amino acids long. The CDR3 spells CATTPSGNSYEQYF. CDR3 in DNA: TGTGCCACCACGCCTAGCGGGAACTCCTACGAGCAGTACTTC.

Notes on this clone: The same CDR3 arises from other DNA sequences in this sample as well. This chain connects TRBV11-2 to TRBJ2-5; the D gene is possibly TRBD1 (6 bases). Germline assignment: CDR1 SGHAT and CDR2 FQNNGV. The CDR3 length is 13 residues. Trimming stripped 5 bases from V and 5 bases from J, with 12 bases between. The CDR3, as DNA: TGTGCCAGCAGCCGGATTAGGGGGGAGACCCAGTACTTC. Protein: CASSRIRGETQYF.

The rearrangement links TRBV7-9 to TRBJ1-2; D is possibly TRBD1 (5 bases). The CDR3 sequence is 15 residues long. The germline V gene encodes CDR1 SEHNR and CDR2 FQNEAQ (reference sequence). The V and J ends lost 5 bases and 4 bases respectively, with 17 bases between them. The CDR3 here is CASSPPVGDSYGYTF. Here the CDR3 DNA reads TGTGCCAGCAGCCCGCCGGTAGGGGACTCCTATGGCTACACCTTC.

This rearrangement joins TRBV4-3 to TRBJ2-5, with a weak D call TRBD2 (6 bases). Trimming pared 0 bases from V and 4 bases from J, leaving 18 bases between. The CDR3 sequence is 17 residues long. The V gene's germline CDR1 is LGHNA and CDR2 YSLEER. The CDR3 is CASSQDLGAPEGETQYF. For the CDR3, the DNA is TGCGCCAGCAGCCAAGACTTAGGGGCCCCGGAGGGAGAGACCCAGTACTTC.